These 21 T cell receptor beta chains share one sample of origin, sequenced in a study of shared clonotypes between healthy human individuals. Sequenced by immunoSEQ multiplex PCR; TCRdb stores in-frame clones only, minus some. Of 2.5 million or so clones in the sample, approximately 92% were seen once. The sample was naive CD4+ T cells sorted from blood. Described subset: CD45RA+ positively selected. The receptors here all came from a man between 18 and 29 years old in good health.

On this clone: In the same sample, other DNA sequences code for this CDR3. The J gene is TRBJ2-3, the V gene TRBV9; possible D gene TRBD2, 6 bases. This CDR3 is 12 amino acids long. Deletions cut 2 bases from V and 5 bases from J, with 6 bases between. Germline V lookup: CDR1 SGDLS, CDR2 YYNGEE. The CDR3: CASSVSGDTQYF. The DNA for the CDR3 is TGTGCCAGCAGCGTTAGCGGAGATACGCAGTATTTT.

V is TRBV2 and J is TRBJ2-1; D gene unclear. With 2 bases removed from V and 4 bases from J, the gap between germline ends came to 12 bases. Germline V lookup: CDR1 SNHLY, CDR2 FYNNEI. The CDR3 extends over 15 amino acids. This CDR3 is CASSERTNSYNEQFF. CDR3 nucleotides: TGTGCCAGCAGTGAACGTACTAACTCATACAATGAGCAGTTCTTC.

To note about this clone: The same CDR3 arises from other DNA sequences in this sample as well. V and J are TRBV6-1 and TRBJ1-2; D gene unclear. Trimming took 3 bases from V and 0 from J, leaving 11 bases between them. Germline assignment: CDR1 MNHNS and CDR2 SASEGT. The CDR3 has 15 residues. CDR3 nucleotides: TGTGCCAGCAGTGAGGCCGTCACAGCTAACTATGGCTACACCTTC. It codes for CASSEAVTANYGYTF.

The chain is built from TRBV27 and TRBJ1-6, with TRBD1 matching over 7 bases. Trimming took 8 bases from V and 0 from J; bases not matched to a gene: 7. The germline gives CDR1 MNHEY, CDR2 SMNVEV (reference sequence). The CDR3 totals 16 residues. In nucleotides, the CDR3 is TGTGCCAGCCAAGACAGGGCGAGCTCCTATAATTCACCCCTCCACTTT. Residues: CASQDRASSYNSPLHF.

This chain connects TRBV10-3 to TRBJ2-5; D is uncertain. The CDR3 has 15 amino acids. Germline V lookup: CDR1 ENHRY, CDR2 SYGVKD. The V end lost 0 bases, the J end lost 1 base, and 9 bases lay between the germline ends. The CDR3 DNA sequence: TGTGCCATCAGTGAGTCACCCGGGTTCCAAGAGACCCAGTACTTC. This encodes CAISESPGFQETQYF.

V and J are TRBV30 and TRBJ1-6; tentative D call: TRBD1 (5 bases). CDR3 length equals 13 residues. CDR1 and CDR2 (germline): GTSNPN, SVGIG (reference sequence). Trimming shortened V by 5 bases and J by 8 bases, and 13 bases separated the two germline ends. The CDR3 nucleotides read TGTGCCTGGGCAGGGATCCCAGATTCACCCCTCCACTTT. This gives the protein CAWAGIPDSPLHF.

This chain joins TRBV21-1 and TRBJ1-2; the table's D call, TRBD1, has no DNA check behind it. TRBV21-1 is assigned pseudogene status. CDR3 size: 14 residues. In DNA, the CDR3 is TGTGCCAGCAATAATAGTCCCTCAGGGTATGGCTACACCTTC. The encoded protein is CASNNSPSGYGYTF.

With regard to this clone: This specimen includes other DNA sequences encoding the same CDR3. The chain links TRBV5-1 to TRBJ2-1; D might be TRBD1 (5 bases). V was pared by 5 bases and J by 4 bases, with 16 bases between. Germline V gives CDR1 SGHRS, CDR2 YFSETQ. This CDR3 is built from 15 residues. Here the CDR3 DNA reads TGCGCCAGCAGTGTGGGAACAGGTCCTTACAATGAGCAGTTCTTC. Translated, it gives CASSVGTGPYNEQFF.

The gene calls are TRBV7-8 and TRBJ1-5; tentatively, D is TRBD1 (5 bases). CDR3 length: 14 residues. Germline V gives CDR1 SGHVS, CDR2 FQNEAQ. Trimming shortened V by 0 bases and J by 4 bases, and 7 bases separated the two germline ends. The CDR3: CASSLADINQPQHF. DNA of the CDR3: TGTGCCAGCAGCTTAGCGGACATTAATCAGCCCCAGCATTTT.

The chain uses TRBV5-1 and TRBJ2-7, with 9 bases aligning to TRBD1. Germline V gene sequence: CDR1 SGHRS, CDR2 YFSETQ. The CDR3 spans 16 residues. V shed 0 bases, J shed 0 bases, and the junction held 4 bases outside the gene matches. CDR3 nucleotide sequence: TGCGCCAGCAGCTTGGTTGGACAGGGGAGCTCCTACGAGCAGTACTTC. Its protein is CASSLVGQGSSYEQYF.

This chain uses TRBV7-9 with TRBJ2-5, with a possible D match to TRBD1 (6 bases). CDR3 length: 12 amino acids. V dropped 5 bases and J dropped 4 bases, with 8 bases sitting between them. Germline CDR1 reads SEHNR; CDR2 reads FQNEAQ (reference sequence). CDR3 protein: CASSEDRETQYF. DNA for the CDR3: TGTGCCAGCAGCGAGGACAGAGAGACCCAGTACTTC.

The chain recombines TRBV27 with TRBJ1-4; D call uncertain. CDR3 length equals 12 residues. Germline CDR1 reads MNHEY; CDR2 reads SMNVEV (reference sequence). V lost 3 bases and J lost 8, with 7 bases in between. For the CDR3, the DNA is TGTGCCAGCAGTTTGAAGGGAGAAAAACTGTTTTTT. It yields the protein CASSLKGEKLFF.

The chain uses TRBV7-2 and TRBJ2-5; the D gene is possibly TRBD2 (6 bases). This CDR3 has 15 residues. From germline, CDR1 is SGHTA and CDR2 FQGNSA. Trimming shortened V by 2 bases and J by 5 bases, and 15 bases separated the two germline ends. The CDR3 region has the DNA TGTGCCAGCAGCTTAACGAGCGGGTGGTGGGAGACCCAGTACTTC. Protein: CASSLTSGWWETQYF.

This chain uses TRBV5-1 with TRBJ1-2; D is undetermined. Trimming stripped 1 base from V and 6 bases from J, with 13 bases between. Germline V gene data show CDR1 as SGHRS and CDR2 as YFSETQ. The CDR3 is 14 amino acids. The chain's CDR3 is CASSLTPGNHGYTF. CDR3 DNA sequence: TGCGCCAGCAGCTTGACCCCGGGAAATCATGGCTACACCTTC.

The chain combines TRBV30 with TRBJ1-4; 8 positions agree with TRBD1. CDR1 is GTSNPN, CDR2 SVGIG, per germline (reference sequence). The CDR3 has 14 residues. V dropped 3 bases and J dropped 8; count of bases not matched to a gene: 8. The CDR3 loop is CAWSLGQGREKLFF. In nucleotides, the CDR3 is TGTGCCTGGAGCTTAGGACAGGGTCGGGAAAAACTGTTTTTT.

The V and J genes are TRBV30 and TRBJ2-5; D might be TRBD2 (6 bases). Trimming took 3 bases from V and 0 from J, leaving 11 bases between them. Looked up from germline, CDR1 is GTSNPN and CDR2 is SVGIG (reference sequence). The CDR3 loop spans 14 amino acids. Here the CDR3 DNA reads TGTGCCTGGAGCCCTGGCGGGGACCAAGAGACCCAGTACTTC. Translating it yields CAWSPGGDQETQYF.

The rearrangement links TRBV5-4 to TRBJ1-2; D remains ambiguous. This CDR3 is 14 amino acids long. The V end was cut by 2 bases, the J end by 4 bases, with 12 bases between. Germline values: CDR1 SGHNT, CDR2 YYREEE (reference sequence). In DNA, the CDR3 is TGTGCCAGCAGCTTCTCTCCGGTGGGCTATGGCTACACCTTC. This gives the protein CASSFSPVGYGYTF.

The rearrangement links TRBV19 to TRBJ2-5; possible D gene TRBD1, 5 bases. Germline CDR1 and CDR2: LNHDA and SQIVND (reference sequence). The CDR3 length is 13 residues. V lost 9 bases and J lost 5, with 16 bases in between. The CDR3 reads CASQDSQLETQYF. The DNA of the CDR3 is TGTGCCAGCCAAGACAGCCAACTGGAGACCCAGTACTTC.

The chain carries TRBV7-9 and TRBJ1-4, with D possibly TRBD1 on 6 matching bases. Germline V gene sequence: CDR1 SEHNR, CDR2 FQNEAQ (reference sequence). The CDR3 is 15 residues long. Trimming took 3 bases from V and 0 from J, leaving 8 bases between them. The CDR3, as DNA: TGTGCCAGCAGCTTTGGACAGCCAACTAATGAAAAACTGTTTTTT. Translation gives CASSFGQPTNEKLFF.

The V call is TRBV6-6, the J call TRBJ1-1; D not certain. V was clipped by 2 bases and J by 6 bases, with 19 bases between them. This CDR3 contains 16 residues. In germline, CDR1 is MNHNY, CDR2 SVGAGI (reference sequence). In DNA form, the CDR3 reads TGTGCCAGCAGTTACGGGCAGTCGAAATTATCTCCTGAAGCTTTCTTT. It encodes CASSYGQSKLSPEAFF.

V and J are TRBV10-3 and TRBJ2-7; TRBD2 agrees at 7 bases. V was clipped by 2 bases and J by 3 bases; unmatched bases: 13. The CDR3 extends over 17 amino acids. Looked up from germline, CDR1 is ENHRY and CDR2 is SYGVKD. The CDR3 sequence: CAISESLAVGSHYEQYF. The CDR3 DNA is TGTGCCATCAGTGAGAGTCTAGCGGTTGGTTCCCACTACGAGCAGTACTTC.